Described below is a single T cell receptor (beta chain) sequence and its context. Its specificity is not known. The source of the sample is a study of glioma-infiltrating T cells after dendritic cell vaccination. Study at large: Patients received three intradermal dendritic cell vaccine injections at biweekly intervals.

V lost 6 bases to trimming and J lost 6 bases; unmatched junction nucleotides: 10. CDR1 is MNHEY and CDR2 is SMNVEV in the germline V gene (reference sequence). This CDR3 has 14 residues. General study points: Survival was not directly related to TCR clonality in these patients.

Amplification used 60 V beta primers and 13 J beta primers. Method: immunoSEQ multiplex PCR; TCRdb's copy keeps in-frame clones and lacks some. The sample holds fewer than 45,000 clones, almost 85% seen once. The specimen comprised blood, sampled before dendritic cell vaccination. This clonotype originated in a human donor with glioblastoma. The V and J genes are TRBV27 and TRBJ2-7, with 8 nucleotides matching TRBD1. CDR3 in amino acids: CASRPAGTGIEQYF. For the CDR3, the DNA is TGTGCCAGCAGACCGGCCGGGACAGGTATCGAGCAGTACTTC.